Below, 11 T cell receptor beta chains from the same sample are listed, as sequenced in a study of blood T cell repertoires in COVID-19. Sequenced by immunoSEQ multiplex PCR; TCRdb stores in-frame clones only, minus some. The profile covers 150,000 to 200,000 clones, with roughly 80% appearing a single time and about 14% taken by the ten largest. What was sequenced was peripheral blood. These receptor sequences come from a woman between 70 and 85 years old with COVID-19, enrolled during active disease.

This sequence joins TRBV6-1 and TRBJ2-5; 8 nucleotides match TRBD2. CDR1 and CDR2 from the germline V gene are MNHNS and SASEGT. The V segment lost 2 bases and the J segment 7 bases; nucleotides outside the gene matches: 15. CDR3 length: 17 residues. CDR3 nucleotides: TGTGCCAGCAGTGAATATGGTTGGGGACTAGAGGCGGCGACCCAGTACTTC. Residues: CASSEYGWGLEAATQYF.

The gene calls are TRBV6-5 and TRBJ1-4, with a possible D match to TRBD1 (5 bases). There are 15 residues in the CDR3. The V gene's germline CDR1 is MNHEY and CDR2 SVGAGI. V was trimmed by 0 bases and J by 5 bases, leaving 10 bases between them. The DNA for the CDR3 is TGTGCCAGCAGTTACTCAGGGGTACTGAATGAAAAACTGTTTTTT. This codes for CASSYSGVLNEKLFF.

The gene calls are TRBV19 and TRBJ2-3, with D unresolved. Trimming took 1 base from V and 5 from J, leaving 7 bases between them. The germline V gene encodes CDR1 LNHDA and CDR2 SQIVND (reference sequence). This CDR3 spans 13 amino acids. CDR3 coding DNA: TGTGCCAGTAGTATAGTCCCCATAGATACGCAGTATTTT. It specifies CASSIVPIDTQYF.

DNA for the CDR3: TGTGCCAGCAGCCTAAGCTATTACAGTGAAGCTTTCTTT. Amino acid sequence: CASSLSYYSEAFF. J is TRBJ1-1 and V is TRBV12-3 or TRBV12-4, with D hard to call. The CDR3 consists of 13 residues. The ends were cut back, 6 bases at V and 7 bases at J, with 15 bases in the middle.

This clone has a single count. The V and J genes are TRBV6-1 and TRBJ2-5, with TRBD2 identical over 12 bases. Unmatched junction bases numbered 5, after V lost 2 bases and J lost 4 bases. CDR3 length: 16 residues. Per germline, CDR1 MNHNS and CDR2 SASEGT. CDR3 in amino acids: CASSEIRLAGAETQYF. The DNA for the CDR3 is TGTGCCAGCAGTGAAATAAGACTAGCGGGGGCAGAGACCCAGTACTTC.

This clone was detected a few times. The chain employs TRBV7-2 and TRBJ1-2; 8 positions match TRBD1. Germline values: CDR1 SGHTA, CDR2 FQGNSA. Germline trimming cut 5 bases from V and 6 bases from J; bases unmatched to any gene: 11. CDR3 length: 15 residues. The CDR3 reads CASSPRTGQGHGYTF. The CDR3 DNA is TGTGCCAGCAGCCCAAGGACAGGACAGGGACATGGCTACACCTTC.

The chain employs TRBV2 and TRBJ2-5, with a tentative D call TRBD1 (6 bases). V lost 6 bases, J lost 5 bases, and 16 bases lay in between. The CDR3 is 14 amino acids. Germline lookup yields CDR1 SNHLY and CDR2 FYNNEI. The CDR3 spells CASSVDSQGETQYF. DNA of the CDR3: TGTGCCAGCAGCGTAGATTCACAGGGCGAGACCCAGTACTTC.

The CDR3 DNA follows: TGTGCCAGTAGTAGACTAGCGGGAGGGCCGACAGATACGCAGTATTTT. Translated: CASSRLAGGPTDTQYF. V usage is TRBV19 and J usage is TRBJ2-3; 14 bases agree with TRBD2. CDR3 length equals 16 residues. Per the germline V gene, CDR1 is LNHDA and CDR2 is SQIVND (reference sequence). V was clipped by 4 bases and J by 3 bases; unmatched bases: 3.

The chain uses TRBV7-9 and TRBJ1-1; tentative D call: TRBD1 (5 bases). V was cut by 8 bases and J by 2 bases, with 12 bases left in between. The length of the CDR3 is 13 residues. CDR1 is SEHNR and CDR2 is FQNEAQ in the germline V gene (reference sequence). This CDR3 is CASGRTPNTEAFF. CDR3 bases: TGTGCCAGCGGTAGGACACCCAACACTGAAGCTTTCTTT.

This chain joins TRBV7-2 and TRBJ2-7, with D tentatively TRBD1 (6 bases). Germline V lookup: CDR1 SGHTA, CDR2 FQGNSA. V was trimmed by 1 base and J by 4 bases, leaving 11 bases between them. The CDR3 has 14 residues. The CDR3 DNA reads TGTGCCAGCAGCTTAGAGCCGGACAGATACGAGCAGTACTTC. Translated, it gives CASSLEPDRYEQYF.

This clone was observed once. The rearrangement links TRBV12-3 or TRBV12-4 to TRBJ1-5; 7 nucleotides match TRBD1. The CDR3 runs to 13 residues. V trimming: 3 bases; J trimming: 16 bases; junction bases outside the gene matches: 12. CDR3 coding DNA: TGTGCCAGCAGTTTGGATTTGGGGGACAGTTGCCATTTT. Amino acid sequence: CASSLDLGDSCHF.